Following are 14 T cell receptor beta chains from one sample sequenced in a study of OX40 agonist ivuxolimab in advanced cancers. Using immunoSEQ multiplex PCR, the repertoire was profiled, and TCRdb retains in-frame clones only, with some absent. The profile shows more than 20,000 clones, around four fifths of them singletons. This material consisted of CD4+ or CD8+ T cells sorted from blood, taken in a trial of the OX40 agonist ivuxolimab. The receptors were sampled from an adult with an advanced solid tumor such as melanoma, head and neck, liver or kidney cancer.

V is TRBV19 and J is TRBJ2-2, with 11 bases lining up with TRBD2. This CDR3 spans 16 amino acids. The germline gives CDR1 LNHDA, CDR2 SQIVND (reference sequence). After removal of 5 bases from V and 0 bases from J, the junction contained 2 bases not matched to a gene. The CDR3 sequence is CASSGGLAANTGELFF. DNA of the CDR3: TGTGCCAGTAGTGGGGGACTAGCGGCGAACACCGGGGAGCTGTTTTTT.

The chain couples TRBV6-5 to TRBJ2-5; TRBD1 matches at 7 bases. V lost 6 bases to trimming and J lost 2 bases; unmatched junction nucleotides: 6. Germline loops: CDR1 MNHEY, CDR2 SVGAGI. The CDR3 covers 14 residues. This CDR3 is CASSEPGQQETQYF. DNA for the CDR3: TGTGCCAGCAGCGAACCGGGACAGCAAGAGACCCAGTACTTC.

V gene TRBV9 combines with J gene TRBJ2-7; D gene ambiguous. Germline lookup yields CDR1 SGDLS and CDR2 YYNGEE. The CDR3 contains 13 residues. The germline V and J ends were trimmed by 1 base and 3 bases, with 8 bases remaining between them. The CDR3 coding sequence is TGTGCCAGCAGCGTACAAGACGGCTACGAGCAGTACTTC. As protein: CASSVQDGYEQYF.

The V and J genes are TRBV27 and TRBJ2-7; the D gene could be TRBD1 or TRBD2 (6 bases each). CDR1 and CDR2 from the germline V gene are MNHEY and SMNVEV (reference sequence). V was pared by 3 bases and J by 1 base, with 10 bases between. This CDR3 is 14 amino acids long. CDR3 in amino acids: CASSFSGASYEQYF. DNA for the CDR3: TGTGCCAGCAGTTTTTCGGGGGCTTCCTACGAGCAGTACTTC.

CDR3 DNA: TGTGCCAGCAGCTTTTCGTTCCCGGGCACAGAGACCCAGTACTTC. Translated: CASSFSFPGTETQYF. The J gene is TRBJ2-5, the V gene TRBV11-2; D remains unclear. Between the trimmed V and J ends, which lost 3 bases and 4 bases, there was a span of 15 bases. Germline CDR1 is SGHAT and CDR2 is FQNNGV. The CDR3 has 15 residues.

The genes are TRBV4-1 and TRBJ1-5; D might be TRBD1 (5 bases). V was clipped by 1 base and J by 7 bases, with 14 bases between them. The length of the CDR3 is 15 residues. The germline V gene has CDR1 MGHRA and CDR2 YSYEKL. The CDR3 bases are TGCGCCAGCAGCCAAGTATCCCAAGGGGAACAGCCCCAGCATTTT. Its protein is CASSQVSQGEQPQHF.

This clone was detected once. This chain joins TRBV5-1 and TRBJ1-1, with TRBD1 matching 9 bases. Germline V gives CDR1 SGHRS, CDR2 YFSETQ. There are 15 residues in the CDR3. With V trimmed by 7 bases and J by 0 bases, 7 bases remained unmatched. CDR3 sequence reads: CASSAGQGLNTEAFF. The CDR3 coding sequence is TGCGCCAGCTCCGCGGGACAGGGATTGAACACTGAAGCTTTCTTT.

The chain employs TRBV2 and TRBJ2-5; possible D gene TRBD1, 5 bases. CDR1 and CDR2 from the germline V gene are SNHLY and FYNNEI. Trimming shortened V by 0 bases and J by 2 bases, and 7 bases separated the two germline ends. The CDR3 covers 14 residues. The CDR3 is CASSEATDQETQYF. CDR3 sequence (DNA): TGTGCCAGCAGTGAAGCGACAGATCAAGAGACCCAGTACTTC. Based on the CDR3 plus reference TRBV2 and TRBJ2-5, the full variable domain is EPEVTQTPSHQVTQMGQEVILRCVPISNHLYFYWYRQILGQKVEFLVSFYNNEISEKSEIFDDQFSVERPDGSNFTLKIRSTKLEDSAMYFCASSEATDQETQYFGPGTRLLVL.

This chain joins TRBV7-9 and TRBJ1-1; tentative D call: TRBD1 (6 bases). The CDR3 has 15 residues. V lost 3 bases and J lost 5, with 16 bases in between. CDR1 SEHNR and CDR2 FQNEAQ come from the germline V gene (reference sequence). CDR3 DNA: TGTGCCAGCAGCTTTCTCGCAGGGGCAGGGACTGAAGCTTTCTTT. Translating gives CASSFLAGAGTEAFF.

In DNA form, the CDR3 reads TGTGCCAGCAGTTTAGGTACAGGGGAGTACGAGCAGTACTTC. Translation: CASSLGTGEYEQYF. This chain connects TRBV27 to TRBJ2-7; 7 bases line up with TRBD1. The CDR3 loop spans 14 amino acids. The V and J ends lost 2 bases and 4 bases, in that order; junction bases with no gene match: 5. Germline CDR1 and CDR2: MNHEY and SMNVEV (reference sequence).

V and J are TRBV7-9 and TRBJ2-1; no clear D. CDR1 is SEHNR and CDR2 is FQNEAQ in the germline V gene (reference sequence). This CDR3 has 15 amino acids. V dropped 5 bases and J dropped 0 bases, with 11 bases sitting between them. The CDR3 loop reads CASSQALYSYNEQFF. CDR3 in DNA: TGTGCCAGCAGCCAGGCCCTTTACTCCTACAATGAGCAGTTCTTC.

A single count supports this clone. The gene calls are TRBV12-5 and TRBJ2-5, with D perhaps matching TRBD1 (5 bases). The CDR3 is made up of 17 amino acids. Germline-derived CDR1 and CDR2 are LGHNT and FRNRAP. Trimming took 3 bases from V and 1 from J, leaving 18 bases between them. The CDR3 region is CASGFSVGRALQETQYF. DNA for the CDR3: TGTGCTAGTGGTTTCTCCGTTGGCAGGGCGCTCCAAGAGACCCAGTACTTC.

This clone has just one count. The genes are TRBV6-1 and TRBJ2-5, with 11 bases identical to TRBD2. CDR1 and CDR2 (germline): MNHNS, SASEGT. Trimming cost V 4 bases and J 4 bases; bases outside gene matches: 2. The CDR3 extends over 14 amino acids. Here the CDR3 reads CASSGLAGGETQYF. The CDR3 DNA reads TGTGCCAGCAGTGGTCTAGCGGGGGGAGAGACCCAGTACTTC.

The CDR3 is CASSLDSYNEQFF. Written as DNA, the CDR3 is TGTGCCAGCAGCCTAGACAGCTACAATGAGCAGTTCTTC. The rearrangement links TRBV6-4 to TRBJ2-1; D is perhaps TRBD1 (5 bases). Germline lookup yields CDR1 MRHNA and CDR2 SNTAGT. This CDR3 has 13 residues. V was shortened by 6 bases and J by 3 bases, with 9 bases between the two germline ends.